The source of this T cell receptor beta chain is a study of esophageal squamous cell carcinoma under preoperative chemotherapy. Turning to this clonotype: What it recognizes is unknown.

The CDR3 contains 12 residues. The germline gives CDR1 MNHNS, CDR2 SASEGT. The V and J ends lost 5 bases and 12 bases respectively, with 14 bases between them. Documented time point: after preoperative PTX-NDP chemotherapy. Study outcomes and limitations: Chemotherapy was followed by significantly higher TCR diversity in peripheral T cells only, not tumor-infiltrating lymphocytes.

TCRdb re-called the PCR reads with MiXCR, one entry per CDR3 protein. The sample contains 34,000 or so distinct CDR3 sequences, 52% of which appear only once. This rearrangement joins TRBV6-1 to TRBJ2-1; a possible D gene is TRBD2 (5 bases). This receptor was identified in a human donor with esophageal squamous cell carcinoma. The donor label of this sample is uncertain. The material was obtained from a patient given preoperative chemotherapy. CDR3 nucleotide sequence: TGTGCCAGCAGTCCCGCGGGCACTGGGCAGTTCTTC. Translation gives CASSPAGTGQFF.